Below, 3 T cell receptor beta chains from the same sample are listed, as sequenced in a study of vaccination and CD4 T cells after COVID-19. Regarding time point: late sampling 161 to 241 days after vaccination in a few convalescent patients. One entry per CDR3 protein, called by TCRdb with MiXCR from the PCR reads. The sample records approximately 30,000 distinct CDR3 sequences, 51% being singletons. This specimen consisted of CD4+ T cells from blood, obtained about 7 months after SARS-CoV-2 vaccination. These receptor sequences come from a human donor who had recovered from COVID-19.

The V call is TRBV19, the J call TRBJ2-5; no clear D. V lost 3 bases and J lost 5, with 16 bases in between. This CDR3 has 15 amino acids. In germline, CDR1 is LNHDA, CDR2 SQIVND (reference sequence). CDR3 protein: CASSIQFGRRETQYF. CDR3 nucleotide sequence: TGTGCCAGTAGTATCCAGTTTGGGCGTCGGGAGACCCAGTACTTC.

Only a few counts were recorded for this clonotype. J is TRBJ1-5 and V is TRBV2; D uncertain. The CDR3 covers 14 residues. The V gene's germline CDR1 is SNHLY and CDR2 FYNNEI. Trimming removed 7 bases at V and 3 bases at J, with 13 bases between. Here the CDR3 DNA reads TGTGCCAGCATGAGGTCACAGAACAATCAGCCCCAGCATTTT. This translates into CASMRSQNNQPQHF.

This clonotype showed up just a few times. This chain joins TRBV6-1 and TRBJ2-1, with 11 positions matching TRBD2. Germline V gene sequence: CDR1 MNHNS, CDR2 SASEGT. This CDR3 spans 14 amino acids. The J segment lost 4 bases and the V segment lost 6 bases, leaving 2 bases of the junction unmatched. The CDR3 DNA reads as TGTGCCAGCAGGGGGACTAGCGGATACAATGAGCAGTTCTTC. Translation: CASRGTSGYNEQFF.